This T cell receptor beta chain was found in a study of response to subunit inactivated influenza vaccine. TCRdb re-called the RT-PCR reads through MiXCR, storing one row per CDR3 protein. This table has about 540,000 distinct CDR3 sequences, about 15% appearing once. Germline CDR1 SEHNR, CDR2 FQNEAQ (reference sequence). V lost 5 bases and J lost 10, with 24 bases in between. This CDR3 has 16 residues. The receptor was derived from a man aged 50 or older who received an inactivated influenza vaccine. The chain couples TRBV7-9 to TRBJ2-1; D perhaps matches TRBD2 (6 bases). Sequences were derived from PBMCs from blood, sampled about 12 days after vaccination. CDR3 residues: CASSPLGWRAFGEQFF. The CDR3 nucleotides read TGTGCCAGCAGCCCGCTGGGGTGGAGGGCTTTCGGCGAGCAGTTCTTC.